Listed below are T cell receptor beta chains from one sample, sequenced in a study of shared clonotypes between healthy human individuals. The assay was immunoSEQ multiplex PCR, and TCRdb's table has in-frame clones only and misses some. The top ten clones hold approximately 0.4% of a sample with 1.4 million or so clones, roughly 98.5% of them seen once. Sequencing was performed on naive CD4+ T cells sorted from blood. The receptors shown here come from a man aged 25 to 45 in good health. CDR3s include the opening cysteine and the closing phenylalanine or tryptophan. Each record gives: clone size, D gene, CDR3 length, V gene, J gene, CDR3 protein, CDR3 DNA. D genes are given only for firm matches. Not all rows give a size; the values are once, few, many and, for expanded clones, a class.

size: once
D: .
length: 15
V: TRBV5-6
J: TRBJ2-5
CDR3: CASSSLRGSTETQYF
DNA: TGTGCCAGCAGCTCCCTCAGAGGGTCCACTGAGACCCAGTACTTC

size: .
D: .
length: 16
V: TRBV9
J: TRBJ2-2
CDR3: CASSVELRTNTGELFF
DNA: TGTGCCAGCAGCGTCGAACTACGGACGAACACCGGGGAGCTGTTTTTT

size: .
D: TRBD2
length: 14
V: TRBV7-2
J: TRBJ2-5
CDR3: CASSAGLAQETQYF
DNA: TGTGCCAGCAGTGCTGGACTAGCGCAAGAGACCCAGTACTTC

size: .
D: TRBD2
length: 13
V: TRBV10-3
J: TRBJ2-1
CDR3: CAIIQSGSNEQFF
DNA: TGTGCCATCATCCAAAGCGGGAGCAATGAGCAGTTCTTC

size: .
D: .
length: 12
V: TRBV6-6
J: TRBJ2-1
CDR3: CASSYRAGEQFF
DNA: TGTGCCAGCAGTTACAGAGCGGGTGAGCAGTTCTTC

size: .
D: TRBD2
length: 19
V: TRBV5-4
J: TRBJ2-3
CDR3: CASTPRTSWKSYSTDTQYF
DNA: TGTGCCAGCACCCCGAGGACTAGCTGGAAGAGCTACAGCACAGATACGCAGTATTTT

size: .
D: .
length: 13
V: TRBV29-1
J: TRBJ2-5
CDR3: CSVDGAWGETQYF
DNA: TGCAGCGTTGACGGGGCCTGGGGAGAGACCCAGTACTTC

size: .
D: .
length: 13
V: TRBV7-9
J: TRBJ2-5
CDR3: CASSLVSQETQYF
DNA: TGTGCCAGCAGCTTAGTGAGCCAAGAGACCCAGTACTTC

size: .
D: .
length: 15
V: TRBV28
J: TRBJ1-5
CDR3: CASSFEGGINQPQHF
DNA: TGTGCCAGCAGTTTCGAGGGAGGGATCAATCAGCCCCAGCATTTT

size: .
D: .
length: 13
V: TRBV14
J: TRBJ2-2
CDR3: CASSRTVTGELFF
DNA: TGTGCCAGCAGCCGGACAGTTACCGGGGAGCTGTTTTTT

size: .
D: .
length: 16
V: TRBV5-4
J: TRBJ2-3
CDR3: CASSTPGLRFTDTQYF
DNA: TGTGCCAGCAGCACCCCGGGACTTCGTTTCACAGATACGCAGTATTTT

size: once
D: .
length: 12
V: TRBV28
J: TRBJ2-7
CDR3: CASSSVLYEQYF
DNA: TGTGCCAGCAGTAGCGTCCTCTACGAGCAGTACTTC

size: .
D: TRBD2
length: 15
V: TRBV27
J: TRBJ2-7
CDR3: CASSRGLAGAYEQYF
DNA: TGTGCCAGCAGTCGGGGACTAGCGGGAGCCTACGAGCAGTACTTC

size: .
D: .
length: 13
V: TRBV7-7
J: TRBJ2-7
CDR3: CASSLASDYEQYF
DNA: TGTGCTAGCAGCTTAGCTAGCGACTACGAGCAGTACTTC

size: .
D: .
length: 14
V: TRBV5-4
J: TRBJ1-1
CDR3: CASSLEWGNTEAFF
DNA: TGTGCCAGCAGCTTGGAGTGGGGAAACACTGAAGCTTTCTTT

size: .
D: TRBD2
length: 14
V: TRBV27
J: TRBJ2-5
CDR3: CASSFTSGQETQYF
DNA: TGTGCCAGCAGTTTCACTAGCGGACAAGAGACCCAGTACTTC

size: .
D: TRBD1
length: 13
V: TRBV7-9
J: TRBJ1-1
CDR3: CASSSQGGTEAFF
DNA: TGTGCCAGCAGCTCCCAGGGGGGAACTGAAGCTTTCTTT

size: once
D: TRBD2
length: 14
V: TRBV5-1
J: TRBJ2-2
CDR3: CASSGTRVTGELFF
DNA: TGCGCCAGCAGCGGGACTAGGGTCACCGGGGAGCTGTTTTTT

size: .
D: .
length: 13
V: TRBV19
J: TRBJ2-7
CDR3: CASSIGLIYEQYF
DNA: TGTGCCAGTAGTATAGGACTGATCTACGAGCAGTACTTC

size: .
D: TRBD2
length: 17
V: TRBV7-8
J: TRBJ2-7
CDR3: CASSLGGLAGGSYEQYF
DNA: TGTGCCAGCAGCTTAGGGGGTCTAGCGGGAGGATCGTACGAGCAGTACTTC

size: .
D: .
length: 14
V: TRBV10-3
J: TRBJ2-2
CDR3: CAIGGPLNTGELFF
DNA: TGTGCCATCGGGGGGCCCTTGAACACCGGGGAGCTGTTTTTT

size: .
D: TRBD1
length: 15
V: TRBV5-1
J: TRBJ1-2
CDR3: CASSLATGEGRGYTF
DNA: TGCGCCAGCAGCTTGGCGACAGGGGAAGGACGGGGCTACACCTTC

size: .
D: .
length: 12
V: TRBV27
J: TRBJ2-3
CDR3: CASSSTSDTQYF
DNA: TGTGCCAGCAGTTCGACATCCGATACGCAGTATTTT

size: .
D: TRBD2
length: 13
V: TRBV15
J: TRBJ2-3
CDR3: CATSRDLGGTQYF
DNA: TGTGCCACCAGCAGAGATCTGGGGGGGACGCAGTATTTT

size: .
D: TRBD1
length: 18
V: TRBV10-3
J: TRBJ1-4
CDR3: CAISAGTGGLATNEKLFF
DNA: TGTGCCATCAGTGCCGGGACAGGGGGACTTGCAACTAATGAAAAACTGTTTTTT

size: .
D: .
length: 14
V: TRBV19
J: TRBJ2-7
CDR3: CASSTTGTWYEQYF
DNA: TGTGCCAGTAGTACCACCGGGACATGGTACGAGCAGTACTTC

size: .
D: .
length: 13
V: TRBV15
J: TRBJ1-4
CDR3: CATSRGGNEKLFF
DNA: TGTGCCACCAGCAGAGGGGGTAATGAAAAACTGTTTTTT

size: .
D: TRBD2
length: 16
V: TRBV10-3
J: TRBJ2-1
CDR3: CAISETSGSPYNEQFF
DNA: TGTGCCATCAGTGAAACTAGCGGGAGCCCCTACAATGAGCAGTTCTTC

size: .
D: TRBD2
length: 14
V: TRBV6-5
J: TRBJ2-3
CDR3: CASSLSGRTDTQYF
DNA: TGTGCCAGCAGCCTTAGCGGGAGAACAGATACGCAGTATTTT

size: .
D: .
length: 16
V: TRBV28
J: TRBJ1-1
CDR3: CASSPPGVHKNTEAFF
DNA: TGTGCCAGCAGTCCCCCGGGGGTCCATAAGAACACTGAAGCTTTCTTT

size: .
D: .
length: 15
V: TRBV18
J: TRBJ1-4
CDR3: CASSQPVPRGEKLFF
DNA: TGTGCCAGCTCACAACCGGTACCGAGAGGTGAAAAACTGTTTTTT

size: .
D: TRBD1
length: 15
V: TRBV4-3
J: TRBJ2-1
CDR3: CASSQDGQGALEQFF
DNA: TGCGCCAGCAGCCAAGATGGGCAGGGGGCACTTGAGCAGTTCTTC

size: .
D: .
length: 12
V: TRBV7-9
J: TRBJ1-5
CDR3: CASSQTSQPQHF
DNA: TGTGCCAGCAGCCAGACGAGTCAGCCCCAGCATTTT

size: .
D: .
length: 14
V: TRBV10-1
J: TRBJ2-1
CDR3: CASSDGGGGNEQFF
DNA: TGCGCCAGCAGTGATGGAGGGGGGGGCAATGAGCAGTTCTTC

size: .
D: .
length: 16
V: TRBV5-6
J: TRBJ2-5
CDR3: CASSLAAGATSQTQYF
DNA: TGTGCCAGCAGCTTGGCGGCAGGGGCCACCAGCCAGACCCAGTACTTC

size: .
D: TRBD1
length: 15
V: TRBV29-1
J: TRBJ2-1
CDR3: CSVVGGAGGFNEQFF
DNA: TGCAGCGTTGTTGGTGGGGCAGGGGGCTTCAATGAGCAGTTCTTC

size: .
D: .
length: 14
V: TRBV28
J: TRBJ2-1
CDR3: CASSWGAAYNEQFF
DNA: TGTGCCAGCAGTTGGGGGGCAGCTTACAATGAGCAGTTCTTC

size: .
D: .
length: 15
V: TRBV9
J: TRBJ2-2
CDR3: CASSVPPGITGELFF
DNA: TGTGCCAGCAGCGTCCCCCCTGGGATCACCGGGGAGCTGTTTTTT

size: .
D: TRBD2
length: 16
V: TRBV19
J: TRBJ2-1
CDR3: CASSIAGGRPYNEQFF
DNA: TGTGCCAGTAGTATCGCGGGGGGGAGACCTTACAATGAGCAGTTCTTC

size: .
D: TRBD1
length: 14
V: TRBV6-4
J: TRBJ1-1
CDR3: CASSDTGGAGGAFF
DNA: TGTGCCAGCAGTGATACAGGGGGCGCCGGGGGAGCTTTCTTT

size: .
D: .
length: 13
V: TRBV11-2
J: TRBJ2-2
CDR3: CASSLVVAGELFF
DNA: TGTGCCAGCAGCTTAGTAGTTGCCGGGGAGCTGTTTTTT

size: .
D: TRBD2
length: 17
V: TRBV7-6
J: TRBJ2-3
CDR3: CASSLAGGSHFTDTQYF
DNA: TGTGCCAGCAGCTTAGCGGGCGGGAGCCATTTCACAGATACGCAGTATTTT

size: few
D: .
length: 12
V: TRBV5-4
J: TRBJ2-3
CDR3: CASSLATDTQYF
DNA: TGTGCCAGCAGCTTGGCCACAGATACGCAGTATTTT

size: .
D: .
length: 14
V: TRBV25-1
J: TRBJ1-3
CDR3: CASSGSGSLNTIYF
DNA: TGTGCCAGCAGTGGGTCTGGGAGCCTGAACACCATATATTTT

size: .
D: .
length: 15
V: TRBV5-1
J: TRBJ2-7
CDR3: CASSTGTHLSYEQYF
DNA: TGCGCCAGCAGCACCGGGACCCATCTTTCGTACGAGCAGTACTTC

size: .
D: TRBD2
length: 15
V: TRBV6-4
J: TRBJ2-7
CDR3: CASSATSGSSYEQYF
DNA: TGTGCCAGCAGCGCAACTAGCGGCAGCTCCTACGAGCAGTACTTC

size: once
D: .
length: 11
V: TRBV29-1
J: TRBJ2-1
CDR3: CSAAPGDEQFF
DNA: TGCAGCGCCGCACCCGGCGATGAGCAGTTCTTC

size: .
D: .
length: 13
V: TRBV5-4
J: TRBJ2-7
CDR3: CASSRTLGYEQYF
DNA: TGTGCCAGCAGCCGGACTCTGGGCTACGAGCAGTACTTC

size: .
D: TRBD1
length: 14
V: TRBV6-1
J: TRBJ1-1
CDR3: CASRNRGGLTEAFF
DNA: TGTGCCAGCAGAAACAGGGGGGGGTTAACTGAAGCTTTCTTT

size: .
D: .
length: 13
V: TRBV6-1
J: TRBJ2-1
CDR3: CASSLLGPLRQFF
DNA: TGTGCCAGCAGCCTACTGGGACCCTTAAGGCAGTTCTTC

size: once
D: .
length: 15
V: TRBV7-3
J: TRBJ2-3
CDR3: CASSSSRMPTDTQYF
DNA: TGTGCCAGCAGCTCTAGCAGGATGCCCACAGATACGCAGTATTTT

size: .
D: TRBD1
length: 15
V: TRBV5-1
J: TRBJ1-4
CDR3: CASSQTGTGDEKLFF
DNA: TGCGCCAGCAGCCAGACCGGGACAGGGGATGAAAAACTGTTTTTT